Listed here are 20 T cell receptor beta chains from one sample, sequenced in a study of T cell repertoires in cytomegalovirus infection. A single record per CDR3 protein comes from TCRdb applying MiXCR to the reads. The data show approximately 76,000 distinct CDR3 sequences, more than 3.5% seen once. Sequenced sample: PBMCs. All receptors derive from a human donor in good health (CMV status not recorded). Some clones in this sample may be carry-over from other donors' samples.

At least ten counts were recorded for this clonotype. The V gene is TRBV7-2, the J gene TRBJ2-3; TRBD1 matches at 9 bases. V shed 4 bases and J 1 base; nucleotides not matched to a gene: 9. Looked up from germline, CDR1 is SGHTA and CDR2 is FQGNSA. The CDR3 length is 17 residues. CDR3 nucleotides: TGTGCCAGCAGCTCACAAACAGGGGGCTTGGGCACAGATACGCAGTATTTT. As protein: CASSSQTGGLGTDTQYF.

This clonotype appeared many times. The chain joins TRBV7-6 to TRBJ2-1; D remains unclear. The CDR3 has 13 amino acids. The germline gives CDR1 SGHVS, CDR2 FNYEAQ. Trimming stripped 1 base from V and 4 bases from J, with 5 bases between. In nucleotides, the CDR3 is TGTGCCAGCAGCTTAGATGTATACAATGAGCAGTTCTTC. Protein sequence: CASSLDVYNEQFF.

This clonotype was found many times. The chain uses TRBV7-6 and TRBJ2-3; D unclear. Germline V gives CDR1 SGHVS, CDR2 FNYEAQ. The CDR3 length is 16 residues. V was shortened by 1 base and J by 10 bases, with 21 bases between the two germline ends. The CDR3 region is CASSLDPSTQQVAQYF. The CDR3 DNA reads TGTGCCAGCAGCTTAGATCCTTCCACACAGCAAGTTGCGCAGTATTTT.

This clonotype was counted at least ten times. The CDR3 nucleotides are TGTGCCAGCTCACCACCAAGCATAACCATTCAGTACTTC. Translating it yields CASSPPSITIQYF. The chain carries TRBV18 and TRBJ2-4; D gene ambiguous. The germline V gene has CDR1 KGHSH and CDR2 LQKENI. The V end was cut by 0 bases, the J end by 9 bases, with 9 bases between. This CDR3 is built from 13 residues.

Ten or more counts support this clonotype. This chain uses TRBV4-2 with TRBJ2-5; D is undetermined. Germline V gives CDR1 LGHNA, CDR2 YNFKEQ. V was trimmed by 2 bases and J by 3 bases, leaving 16 bases between them. The CDR3 length is 16 residues. The CDR3 is CASSQRHSPGEETQYF. For the CDR3, the DNA is TGTGCCAGCAGCCAAAGGCACTCTCCGGGCGAAGAGACCCAGTACTTC.

Ten or more counts support this clonotype. This chain uses TRBV12-3 or TRBV12-4 with TRBJ1-1; maybe TRBD1 (5 bases). This CDR3 is built from 13 residues. The V gene lost 6 bases and the J gene lost 11 bases, with 19 bases spanning the gap. CDR3 sequence reads: CASRAPGERRAFF. CDR3 sequence (DNA): TGTGCCAGCAGAGCCCCGGGGGAAAGGCGCGCTTTCTTT.

This clonotype was recorded at least ten times. The CDR3 protein is CASSKTGPFEKLFF. In nucleotides, the CDR3 is TGTGCCAGTAGTAAGACAGGGCCATTCGAAAAACTGTTTTTT. The chain carries TRBV19 and TRBJ1-4; TRBD1 aligns across 7 bases. The germline gives CDR1 LNHDA, CDR2 SQIVND (reference sequence). V was clipped by 4 bases and J by 8 bases; unmatched bases: 7. The length of the CDR3 is 14 residues.

This clonotype was detected many times. This rearrangement joins TRBV19 to TRBJ1-5, with 11 bases fitting TRBD1. The CDR3 runs 15 residues. With V trimmed by 5 bases and J by 2 bases, 2 bases remained unmatched. Germline V gene lookup returns CDR1 LNHDA and CDR2 SQIVND (reference sequence). The CDR3 sequence is CASSPGQGGNQPQHF. The CDR3 DNA reads TGTGCCAGTAGTCCGGGACAGGGGGGCAATCAGCCCCAGCATTTT.

This clonotype was observed at least ten times. The rearrangement uses TRBV18 and TRBJ2-5; D is unresolved. This CDR3 has 13 amino acids. Germline CDR1 KGHSH, CDR2 LQKENI. The germline V and J ends were trimmed by 2 bases and 0 bases, with 4 bases remaining between them. The CDR3 coding sequence is TGTGCCAGCTCACCAACCAACCAAGAGACCCAGTACTTC. It yields the protein CASSPTNQETQYF.

The table lists this clonotype with many counts. The chain couples TRBV7-2 to TRBJ1-5; D is unresolved. Per germline, CDR1 SGHTA and CDR2 FQGNSA. Deletions cut 3 bases from V and 0 bases from J, with 9 bases between. The CDR3 consists of 15 residues. CDR3: CASSFFWHSNQPQHF. CDR3 sequence (DNA): TGTGCCAGCAGCTTTTTCTGGCATAGCAATCAGCCCCAGCATTTT.

At least ten counts were recorded for this clonotype. The rearrangement uses TRBV11-1 and TRBJ2-1, with D possibly TRBD1 on 6 matching bases. CDR1 is SGHAT, CDR2 FQDESV, per germline (reference sequence). The CDR3 length is 15 residues. Trimming stripped 2 bases from V and 5 bases from J, with 13 bases between. CDR3 bases: TGTGCCAGCAGCTTATTGGGGGCTCGAAACAATGAGCAGTTCTTC. It yields the protein CASSLLGARNNEQFF.

This clonotype was observed at least ten times. The CDR3 spells CASSPPGGGYTF. CDR3 DNA: TGTGCCAGCAGTCCCCCAGGGGGTGGCTACACCTTC. The chain recombines TRBV27 with TRBJ1-2; 7 nucleotides match TRBD1. CDR1 and CDR2 from the germline V gene are MNHEY and SMNVEV (reference sequence). V shed 5 bases and J 7 bases; nucleotides not matched to a gene: 4. The CDR3 runs to 12 residues.

This clonotype showed up many times. The rearrangement joins TRBV7-9 to TRBJ1-2; the D gene is possibly TRBD1 (6 bases). In germline, CDR1 is SEHNR, CDR2 FQNEAQ (reference sequence). The CDR3 totals 13 residues. V gave up 5 bases and J gave up 8 bases, with 15 bases separating them. The CDR3 spells CASSLYRDQGYTF. The CDR3, as DNA: TGTGCCAGCAGCCTATACAGGGACCAGGGCTACACCTTC.

Many counts were recorded for this clonotype. This chain uses TRBV30 with TRBJ2-1; the match to TRBD2 covers 11 bases. CDR3 length: 16 amino acids. Germline lookup yields CDR1 GTSNPN and CDR2 SVGIG (reference sequence). With 3 bases clipped from V and 4 bases from J, the junction kept 8 bases outside the gene matches. The CDR3 coding sequence is TGTGCCTGGAGGCAAAGACTAGCGGGGAGATACAATGAGCAGTTCTTC. Amino acids: CAWRQRLAGRYNEQFF.

The sample holds many counts of this clonotype. The chain uses TRBV10-2 and TRBJ1-6; 10 bases are a match to TRBD1. V was clipped by 4 bases and J by 9 bases; unmatched bases: 9. CDR1 and CDR2 (germline): WSHSY, SAAADI. The CDR3 sequence is 16 residues long. The CDR3 sequence is CASSVTGTGARSPLHF. CDR3 sequence (DNA): TGCGCCAGCAGTGTTACCGGGACAGGGGCGCGTTCACCCCTCCACTTT.

This clonotype appeared many times. This chain connects TRBV28 to TRBJ2-7; D is unclear. V lost 1 base and J 0 bases, leaving 13 bases between the germline ends. Germline-derived CDR1 and CDR2 are MDHEN and SYDVKM. The CDR3 has 16 residues. CDR3 in amino acids: CASSLYPSISSYEQYF. As DNA, the CDR3 is TGTGCCAGCAGTTTATATCCCAGCATAAGCTCCTACGAGCAGTACTTC.

This clonotype has at least ten counts. The CDR3 region is CSARVPGQGYEQYF. The DNA of the CDR3 is TGCAGTGCTAGAGTCCCGGGACAGGGCTACGAGCAGTACTTC. J is TRBJ2-7 and V is TRBV20-1; TRBD1 matches 9 bases. J lost 3 bases, V lost 1 base, and 4 bases had no gene match. The CDR3 has 14 residues. Germline V lookup: CDR1 DFQATT, CDR2 SNEGSKA (reference sequence).

This clonotype was seen repeatedly, ten times or more. The V and J genes are TRBV7-9 and TRBJ2-3; D is unclear. CDR3 length: 12 residues. Deletions cut 8 bases from V and 6 bases from J, with 12 bases between. CDR1 is SEHNR and CDR2 is FQNEAQ in the germline V gene (reference sequence). Here the CDR3 reads CASSSMDDTQYF. In nucleotides, the CDR3 is TGTGCCAGCTCTTCTATGGACGATACGCAGTATTTT.

This clonotype was counted many times. The gene calls are TRBV7-8 and TRBJ1-1, with unresolved D. CDR1 SGHVS and CDR2 FQNEAQ come from the germline V gene. Deletions cut 1 base from V and 9 bases from J, with 12 bases between. The length of the CDR3 is 13 residues. The CDR3 is CASSLGIGYKAFF. CDR3 DNA: TGTGCCAGCAGCTTAGGGATAGGGTACAAAGCTTTCTTT. Filled out from reference TRBV7-8 and TRBJ1-1, the complete variable domain reads GAGVSQSPRYKVAKRGQDVALRCDPISGHVSLFWYQQALGQGPEFLTYFQNEAQLDKSGLPSDRFFAERPEGSVSTLKIQRTQQEDSAVYLCASSLGIGYKAFFGQGTRLTVV.

This clonotype was found many times. The CDR3 DNA follows: TGTGCCAGCAGCGGGGACCTCGCCTACACAGATACGCAGTATTTT. This encodes CASSGDLAYTDTQYF. The J gene is TRBJ2-3, the V gene TRBV7-9; D may be TRBD1 or TRBD2 (5 bases each). The CDR3 contains 15 residues. V lost 5 bases and J lost 2, with 14 bases in between. The germline gives CDR1 SEHNR, CDR2 FQNEAQ (reference sequence).